These 17 T cell receptor beta chains were sequenced from one sample in a study of blood T cell repertoires in COVID-19. Profiling relied on immunoSEQ multiplex PCR, and the TCRdb table lists in-frame clones only, not all of them. The table has a few hundred thousand clones, roughly 85% seen once. The specimen sequenced was PBMCs or T cells enriched from blood (not recorded which). These receptors were obtained from a woman aged 25 to 39 who had recovered from COVID-19.

The rearrangement uses TRBV5-1 and TRBJ2-7, with TRBD2 identical over 8 bases. V lost 0 bases and J lost 2; bases outside the gene matches: 13. This CDR3 region has 18 residues. Germline values: CDR1 SGHRS, CDR2 YFSETQ. The CDR3 here is CASSLGHVTSGSTYEQYF. The CDR3 region has the DNA TGCGCCAGCAGCTTGGGCCACGTTACTAGCGGATCAACCTACGAGCAGTACTTC.

CDR3 sequence (DNA): TGTGCCAGCTCACCTCCGACAGGGGCGGTTTTCTTT. Amino acid sequence: CASSPPTGAVFF. This chain joins TRBV18 and TRBJ1-1; 8 nucleotides line up with TRBD1. The CDR3 has 12 residues. V shed 3 bases and J 13 bases; nucleotides not matched to a gene: 7. Germline CDR1 KGHSH, CDR2 LQKENI.

CDR3 protein: CASSQGVYNSPLHF. CDR3 in DNA: TGCGCCAGCAGCCAAGGAGTCTATAATTCACCCCTCCACTTT. The V call is TRBV4-1, the J call TRBJ1-6; no firm D call. Trimming took off 1 base at V and 3 bases at J, with 4 bases between the two ends. Germline assignment: CDR1 MGHRA and CDR2 YSYEKL. The CDR3 is made up of 14 amino acids.

The genes are TRBV7-2 and TRBJ2-1; 13 nucleotides align to TRBD2. CDR1 and CDR2 from the germline V gene are SGHTA and FQGNSA. This CDR3 is 16 amino acids long. V lost 5 bases, J lost 5 bases, and 6 bases stayed unmatched. The CDR3 sequence is CASSTVLAGGNNEQFF. The CDR3 DNA sequence: TGTGCCAGCAGCACCGTACTAGCGGGGGGGAACAATGAGCAGTTCTTC. Variable domain in full (rest from reference TRBV7-2 and TRBJ2-1): GAGVSQSPSNKVTEKGKDVELRCDPISGHTALYWYRQSLGQGLEFLIYFQGNSAPDKSGLPSDRFSAERTGGSVSTLTIQRTQQEDSAVYLCASSTVLAGGNNEQFFGPGTRLTVL.

The chain is built from TRBV25-1 and TRBJ1-5, with unresolved D. V lost 3 bases and J lost 7, with 7 bases in between. CDR3 size: 12 residues. Looked up from germline, CDR1 is MGHDK and CDR2 is SYGVNS. CDR3 coding DNA: TGTGCCAGCAGTGATGCGGGGCAGCCCCAGCATTTT. Its protein product is CASSDAGQPQHF.

The rearrangement links TRBV30 to TRBJ1-1; D perhaps matches TRBD1 (5 bases). Deletions cut 2 bases from V and 2 bases from J, with 9 bases between. CDR3 length: 13 residues. Looked up from germline, CDR1 is GTSNPN and CDR2 is SVGIG (reference sequence). The DNA of the CDR3 is TGTGCCTGGAGTCCAGGGCCCAACACTGAAGCTTTCTTT. Encoded protein: CAWSPGPNTEAFF.

V usage is TRBV5-1 and J usage is TRBJ2-7, with D perhaps TRBD2 (6 bases). Germline V CDR1 and CDR2: SGHRS, YFSETQ. This CDR3 contains 14 residues. Trimming removed 4 bases at V and 6 bases at J, with 17 bases between. The CDR3 nucleotides read TGCGCCAGCAGCCCGGGACTTCTGGATGTCGAGCAGTACTTC. As protein: CASSPGLLDVEQYF.

The genes are TRBV27 and TRBJ1-6; 8 bases line up with TRBD1. V trimming: 5 bases; J trimming: 8 bases; junction bases outside the gene matches: 8. Germline values: CDR1 MNHEY, CDR2 SMNVEV (reference sequence). The CDR3 runs to 15 residues. The CDR3: CASSLTGTGDSPLHF. CDR3 DNA sequence: TGTGCCAGCAGTCTAACCGGGACAGGAGATTCACCCCTCCACTTT.

This clone was recorded once. The CDR3 sequence is CASSEEGKAGSPLHF. DNA for the CDR3: TGTGCCAGCAGTGAAGAGGGGAAGGCAGGTTCACCCCTCCACTTT. The V call is TRBV2, the J call TRBJ1-6; weak D call: TRBD1 (5 bases). This CDR3 contains 15 residues. CDR1 SNHLY and CDR2 FYNNEI come from the germline V gene. Deletions cut 1 base from V and 9 bases from J, with 13 bases between.

This clone was recorded once. The chain couples TRBV30 to TRBJ1-2; 10 bases match TRBD1. J was trimmed by 0 bases and V by 0 bases; bases with no gene match: 7. The CDR3 contains 17 residues. CDR1 and CDR2 (germline): GTSNPN, SVGIG (reference sequence). The CDR3 protein is CAWSVPGTGVPNYGYTF. CDR3 coding DNA: TGTGCCTGGAGTGTACCGGGGACAGGGGTACCTAACTATGGCTACACCTTC.

The chain links TRBV5-1 to TRBJ1-4; a weak D match, TRBD1 (5 bases). The CDR3 length is 14 residues. V dropped 4 bases and J dropped 4 bases, with 11 bases sitting between them. Germline loops: CDR1 SGHRS, CDR2 YFSETQ. Here the CDR3 DNA reads TGCGCCAGCAGCGAATGGGGGGGTAATGAAAAACTGTTTTTT. This gives the protein CASSEWGGNEKLFF. The variable domain in full, with the rest retrieved from reference TRBV5-1 and TRBJ1-4, is KAGVTQTPRYLIKTRGQQVTLSCSPISGHRSVSWYQQTPGQGLQFLFEYFSETQRNKGNFPGRFSGRQFSNSRSEMNVSTLELGDSALYLCASSEWGGNEKLFFGSGTQLSVL.

The chain joins TRBV7-6 to TRBJ2-5; 11 bases agree with TRBD1. After removal of 0 bases from V and 4 bases from J, the junction contained 7 bases not matched to a gene. There are 17 residues in the CDR3. Germline CDR1 reads SGHVS; CDR2 reads FNYEAQ. The CDR3 nucleotides are TGTGCCAGCAGCTTAGCCGCCGGACAGGGGGCCGGAGAGACCCAGTACTTC. It yields the protein CASSLAAGQGAGETQYF.

The chain combines TRBV6-5 with TRBJ2-7, with TRBD1 matching over 7 bases. V was pared by 7 bases and J by 5 bases, with 14 bases of the junction left unmatched. CDR3 length equals 15 residues. Per germline, CDR1 MNHEY and CDR2 SVGAGI. CDR3 sequence reads: CASTVRGTAIDEQYF. CDR3 nucleotide sequence: TGTGCCAGCACCGTGAGGGGGACAGCTATCGACGAGCAGTACTTC.

This clone was observed a few times. The rearrangement links TRBV9 to TRBJ1-1; TRBD1 matches 7 bases. CDR1 and CDR2 (germline): SGDLS, YYNGEE. The CDR3 spans 13 residues. V trimming: 1 base; J trimming: 5 bases; junction bases outside the gene matches: 2. The CDR3 nucleotides are TGTGCCAGCAGCGTATTACAGGGGACTGAAGCTTTCTTT. Translated: CASSVLQGTEAFF.

V usage is TRBV7-9 and J usage is TRBJ1-2; D is uncertain. Germline CDR1 reads SEHNR; CDR2 reads FQNEAQ (reference sequence). This CDR3 has 14 residues. Between the trimmed V and J ends, which lost 0 bases and 4 bases, there was a span of 9 bases. The chain's CDR3 is CASSLAPESYGYTF. In nucleotides, the CDR3 is TGTGCCAGCAGCTTAGCCCCAGAATCCTATGGCTACACCTTC.

This sequence joins TRBV4-2 and TRBJ1-5, with TRBD1 matching over 7 bases. CDR1 and CDR2 (germline): LGHNA, YNFKEQ. CDR3 length equals 15 residues. V shed 0 bases, J shed 7 bases, and the junction held 6 bases outside the gene matches. The CDR3 loop is CASSQEDRADQPQHF. CDR3 DNA: TGTGCCAGCAGCCAAGAAGACAGGGCCGACCAGCCCCAGCATTTT.

The chain employs TRBV11-1 and TRBJ2-3; D possibly corresponds to TRBD2 (5 bases). Germline V gene data show CDR1 as SGHAT and CDR2 as FQDESV (reference sequence). The CDR3 totals 14 residues. With 5 bases removed from V and 4 bases from J, the gap between germline ends came to 13 bases. The CDR3 coding sequence is TGTGCCAGCAGCCACTCTCGGCGGGCAGATACGCAGTATTTT. The encoded protein is CASSHSRRADTQYF.